The clone carrying this TCR beta chain was picked up a small number of times. What it binds is not known. This record comes from a study of T cells in Graves' hyperthyroidism and ophthalmopathy. Study observations and caveats: The authors' 13 V-J model separated ophthalmopathy from stable hyperthyroidism. Most thyroid clonotypes expanded above 0.001 appeared in blood too.

Any patient presenting with uncontrolled infection, other autoimmune disease, pregnancy or lactation was left out. Clinicians diagnosed patients from clinical symptoms, serum thyroxine and TRAb, thyroid ultrasound and orbital computed tomography. TCR beta CDR3 region amplification was performed from RNA transcripts. HTBI primers drove first-round RT-PCR of the TCR CDR3. TCRdb passed the multiplex PCR reads through MiXCR, listing each CDR3 protein once. The sample includes roughly 510,000 distinct CDR3 sequences, over 35% seen only once; the top ten take 44%. The sample comprised peripheral blood or thyroid tissue (not recorded which). The source of this sequence is an adult woman with Graves' disease, either hyperthyroidism or ophthalmopathy (not recorded which).

CDR3 loop: CAWSPGPQETQYF. For the CDR3, the DNA is TGTGCCTGGAGTCCGGGACCCCAAGAGACCCAGTACTTC. V gene TRBV30 combines with J gene TRBJ2-5; D may match TRBD1 or TRBD2 (5 bases each). There are 13 residues in the CDR3. CDR1 is GTSNPN, CDR2 SVGIG, per germline (reference sequence). Trimming cost V 2 bases and J 1 base, with 8 bases left between them.